The clone carrying this T cell receptor beta chain was seen ten or more times. Antigen unknown. This record belongs to a study of T cells in Graves' hyperthyroidism and ophthalmopathy. Study-wide findings and caveats: The model predicted ophthalmopathy a median approximately 6.3 months before onset. From stable hyperthyroidism, ophthalmopathy was set apart by a 13 V-J model.

The CDR3 consists of 19 residues. Unmatched junction bases numbered 15, after V lost 5 bases and J lost 2 bases. Germline lookup yields CDR1 MDHEN and CDR2 SYDVKM. The TCR beta CDR3 regions underwent amplification using RNA transcripts as the source. HTBI primers were used for first-round RT-PCR of the TCR CDR3. Each CDR3 protein is one row after TCRdb ran MiXCR on the multiplex PCR reads. The table has roughly 380,000 distinct CDR3 sequences, 15% to 20% seen once. The sequence derives from a woman aged 40-49 years with Graves' ophthalmopathy. Sequencing input: blood. The chain links TRBV28 to TRBJ2-6, with TRBD2 matching 7 bases. The CDR3 region is CASSAPAGALVPGANVLTF. The DNA of the CDR3 is TGTGCCAGCAGTGCCCCTGCGGGAGCCTTGGTTCCTGGGGCCAACGTCCTGACTTTC.